A selection of T cell receptor beta chains follows, all from one sample in a study of blood T cell repertoires in COVID-19. The repertoire was sequenced with immunoSEQ multiplex PCR; TCRdb's copy has only in-frame clones and lacks some. This sample has 400,000 to 500,000 clones; about nine tenths occur once, and the top ten carry 1.4%. The source material was peripheral blood. Receptors were obtained from a woman aged 25 to 39 with active or convalescent COVID-19. Both conserved end residues are part of each CDR3. A D gene is named only where the DNA matches it firmly. Clone size is given for some rows only: seen once, a few or many times, or a class if the clone is expanded.

size,J,D,V,DNA,CDR3
NA,TRBJ2-5,NA,TRBV11-3,TGTGCCAGCAGCCAGGGCCTCGGGGAGACCCAGTACTTC,CASSQGLGETQYF
NA,TRBJ2-1,NA,TRBV4-1,TGCGCCAGCAGCCAAGATCCGGGCTCAGGGGCCTACAATGAGCAGTTCTTC,CASSQDPGSGAYNEQFF
NA,TRBJ1-5,TRBD1,TRBV27,TGTGCCAGCAGTTTATTATACAGGGGGGATAGCAATCAGCCCCAGCATTTT,CASSLLYRGDSNQPQHF
NA,TRBJ1-2,NA,TRBV27,TGTGCCAGCAGTCACCGACAGGAACAGGGCTACACCTTC,CASSHRQEQGYTF
NA,TRBJ2-1,NA,TRBV15,TGTGCCACCAGCCCCCCCCACGCGGGTGACAATGAGCAGTTCTTC,CATSPPHAGDNEQFF
NA,TRBJ2-1,NA,TRBV7-8,TGTGCCAGCAGCTTACCAAGGGTAACAGGGTTCGATGAGCAGTTCTTC,CASSLPRVTGFDEQFF
NA,TRBJ2-7,NA,TRBV7-2,TGTGCCAGCAGCTTGTCTGCGGGGTACGAGCAGTACTTC,CASSLSAGYEQYF
NA,TRBJ2-3,NA,TRBV20-1,TGCAGTGCTAGTTTCCAGTCTAGCGACTCAGATACGCAGTATTTT,CSASFQSSDSDTQYF
NA,TRBJ2-7,NA,TRBV30,TGTGCCTGCCGGGACTCCTACGAGCAGTACTTC,CACRDSYEQYF
NA,TRBJ1-1,NA,TRBV5-1,TGCGCCAGCAGCGGGGCTGGGAACACTGAAGCTTTCTTT,CASSGAGNTEAFF
NA,TRBJ1-6,TRBD1,TRBV12-5,TGTGCTAGTGGTTTGAGTCTTACTGACAGGGTGGGCTCACCCCTCCACTTT,CASGLSLTDRVGSPLHF
NA,TRBJ1-2,NA,TRBV20-1,TGCAGTGCGACAGGCGTCTATGGCTACACCTTC,CSATGVYGYTF
NA,TRBJ1-3,NA,TRBV4-1,TGCGCCAGCAGCTCCCTCCCGGGGGGCTCTGGAAACACCATATATTTT,CASSSLPGGSGNTIYF
NA,TRBJ2-7,NA,TRBV5-1,TGCGCCAGCAGCTTGATGGGGGGATCCGAGCAGTACTTC,CASSLMGGSEQYF
few,TRBJ2-1,TRBD2,TRBV3-1/TRBV3-2,TGTGCCAGCAGTCCTCGGACTAGCGGGGGAATAAATGAGCAGTTCTTC,CASSPRTSGGINEQFF
NA,TRBJ1-5,NA,TRBV19,TGTGCCAGTGGGAGAATCGTGGCAGAACTAAGCAATCAGCCCCAGCATTTT,CASGRIVAELSNQPQHF
NA,TRBJ2-1,NA,TRBV2,TGTGCCAGCAGTGAATTTCGGGACTCCTACAATGAGCAGTTCTTC,CASSEFRDSYNEQFF
NA,TRBJ2-1,NA,TRBV7-9,TGTGCCAGCAGCTTAGTTACAGGGATAGCCTACAATGAGCAGTTCTTC,CASSLVTGIAYNEQFF
few,TRBJ1-5,TRBD1,TRBV10-2,TGCGCCAGCAGTGTGCGACAGGGGAATAGAAGCAATCAGCCCCAGCATTTT,CASSVRQGNRSNQPQHF
NA,TRBJ1-4,NA,TRBV3-1/TRBV3-2,TGTGCCAGCAGCCAAGAGGCCCCAGGGTCGGCTAATGAAAAACTGTTTTTT,CASSQEAPGSANEKLFF
NA,TRBJ2-1,TRBD2,TRBV5-1,TGCGCCAGCAACCCCTCCGAGCGGGACCTCTACAATGAGCAGTTCTTC,CASNPSERDLYNEQFF
NA,TRBJ2-3,NA,TRBV5-1,TGCGCCAGCGGACCCCTTGGCGGGGAGGCAGATACGCAGTATTTT,CASGPLGGEADTQYF
NA,TRBJ2-5,NA,TRBV7-2,TGTGCCAGCAGCGAGGGCCCTCAAGAGACCCAGTACTTC,CASSEGPQETQYF
NA,TRBJ2-3,TRBD2,TRBV19,TGTGCCAGTAGTGACCTAGCGGTCGACCTCACAGATACGCAGTATTTT,CASSDLAVDLTDTQYF
NA,TRBJ2-2,NA,TRBV27,TGTGCCAGCAGTCACGGAGGGGTGTACACCGGGGAGCTGTTTTTT,CASSHGGVYTGELFF
once,TRBJ2-7,TRBD1,TRBV7-6,TGTGCCAGCAGCACGAGTTCCGGGACAGGGTTTAGTAACGAGCAGTACTTC,CASSTSSGTGFSNEQYF
NA,TRBJ1-1,NA,TRBV10-3,TGTGCCGTCACAGGGAATTTGAACACTGAAGCTTTCTTT,CAVTGNLNTEAFF
NA,TRBJ2-1,NA,TRBV7-9,TGTGCCAGCACCTCTCATGAGCAGTTCTTC,CASTSHEQFF
NA,TRBJ2-5,TRBD2,TRBV5-1,TGCGCCAGCAGCTTGTATTTAGCGGGACAAGAGACCCAGTACTTC,CASSLYLAGQETQYF
few,TRBJ1-1,NA,TRBV5-5,TGTGCCAGCAGCTTGGCCGGGAATCAGGACACTGAAGCTTTCTTT,CASSLAGNQDTEAFF
NA,TRBJ1-3,NA,TRBV6-4,TGTGCCAGCAGTGAGTACGGCCGTGTAAGAGGTGGAAACACCATATATTTT,CASSEYGRVRGGNTIYF
NA,TRBJ2-1,TRBD2,TRBV10-3,TGTGCCACAAACCCTGCAAAAGCGGGGAGGTTCGATGAGCAGTTCTTC,CATNPAKAGRFDEQFF
NA,TRBJ1-4,NA,TRBV12-5,TGTGCTAGTGGCCTAAGTAGAGAAAAACTGTTTTTT,CASGLSREKLFF
NA,TRBJ1-1,NA,TRBV5-5,TGTGCCAGCAGCTTGGATCCCCGGGGGGTAACTGAAGCTTTCTTT,CASSLDPRGVTEAFF
NA,TRBJ2-1,TRBD2,TRBV3-1/TRBV3-2,TGTGCCAGCAGCCCTTGGTTTAGCGGGGTAAATGAGCAGTTCTTC,CASSPWFSGVNEQFF
NA,TRBJ1-5,NA,TRBV21-1,TGTGCCAGCAGCAGGCCGGGGAGGGAGAGTCAGCCCCAGCATTTT,CASSRPGRESQPQHF
once,TRBJ2-5,NA,TRBV5-8,TGTGCCAGCAGCTTGAACAGAAAAGAGACCCAGTACTTC,CASSLNRKETQYF
NA,TRBJ1-1,TRBD1,TRBV6-5,TGTGCCAGCAGTTTCTCCTCGACAGGGTCCACTGAAGCTTTCTTT,CASSFSSTGSTEAFF
NA,TRBJ2-1,TRBD2,TRBV6-2/TRBV6-3,TGTGCCAGCAGTCGCCTCGGGGCGGGGGATTACAATGAGCAGTTCTTC,CASSRLGAGDYNEQFF
NA,TRBJ2-1,NA,TRBV29-1,TGCAGCGCCTCATCGGAGGGCCACGATGAGCAGTTCTTC,CSASSEGHDEQFF
NA,TRBJ1-1,NA,TRBV5-5,TGTGCCAGCAGCTTGGATGGGACACCGGGTCGAACTGAAGCTTTCTTT,CASSLDGTPGRTEAFF
NA,TRBJ2-7,TRBD1,TRBV2,TGTGCCAGCAGTGACGGGGACAGCTCCTACGAGCAGTACTTC,CASSDGDSSYEQYF
NA,TRBJ2-3,TRBD2,TRBV5-1,TGCGCCAGCAGCTTGGCCACTAGCGGGGTTAGCACAGATACGCAGTATTTT,CASSLATSGVSTDTQYF
NA,TRBJ2-1,NA,TRBV2,TGTGCCAGCAGTGAAGCTAGCGTAAGTGAGCAGTTCTTC,CASSEASVSEQFF
NA,TRBJ1-2,NA,TRBV10-3,TGTGCCATCAGTCGGGACACCGACTATGGCTACACCTTC,CAISRDTDYGYTF
NA,TRBJ1-2,NA,TRBV5-4,TGTGCCAGCAGCATGGTCGGGGGGCTTGGCTACACCTTC,CASSMVGGLGYTF
NA,TRBJ1-4,TRBD1,TRBV19,TGTGCCACGGGCGGGACAGTCAATGAAAAACTGTTTTTT,CATGGTVNEKLFF
few,TRBJ2-7,TRBD1,TRBV7-2,TGTGCCAGCAGTCGGAGCAGGGACAGATACGAGCAGTACTTC,CASSRSRDRYEQYF
NA,TRBJ1-1,TRBD1,TRBV5-1,TGCGCCAGCAGCCTAGGGACAGCTAACACTGAAGCTTTCTTT,CASSLGTANTEAFF
once,TRBJ1-1,TRBD1,TRBV12-5,TGTGCTAGTGGTTTGATCTTCGCCGGGACAGGGGGCACTGAAGCTTTCTTT,CASGLIFAGTGGTEAFF